The 19 T cell receptor beta chains presented below share a single source sample, sequenced in a study of CD8+ T cells in alopecia areata. As to treatment: oral pan-JAK inhibitor, 5-10 mg twice daily. cDNA reverse transcribed from extracted RNA served as the sequencing template. Clones were sequenced by immunoSEQ multiplex PCR, and TCRdb holds only the in-frame ones, with some missing. The sample includes around 290,000 clones, roughly 50% seen only once; the top ten take about 1.7%. Specimen: CD4+ T cells sorted from blood, collected at week 24, from a patient treated with tofacitinib. These TCRs come from a human donor with alopecia areata.

The chain's CDR3 is CASSTQGGSTEAFF. DNA of the CDR3: TGTGCCAGCAGCACTCAGGGAGGGTCCACTGAAGCTTTCTTT. V usage is TRBV11-1 and J usage is TRBJ1-1; possible D gene TRBD1, 5 bases. The CDR3 sequence is 14 residues long. With 5 bases removed from V and 4 bases from J, the gap between germline ends came to 14 bases. Germline CDR1 SGHAT, CDR2 FQDESV (reference sequence).

The chain has TRBV5-1 and TRBJ2-6; 12 bases agree with TRBD1. The CDR3 contains 17 residues. Germline V gives CDR1 SGHRS, CDR2 YFSETQ. The ends lost 4 bases at V and 3 bases at J; junction bases unmatched: 5. In DNA form, the CDR3 reads TGCGCCAGCAGCCTCGGGACAGGGGGCTTTGGGGCCAACGTCCTGACTTTC. Amino acid sequence: CASSLGTGGFGANVLTF.

V is TRBV28 and J is TRBJ2-7, with TRBD1 matching 11 bases. V was pared by 4 bases and J by 0 bases, with 2 bases of the junction left unmatched. From germline, CDR1 is MDHEN and CDR2 SYDVKM. This CDR3 region has 15 residues. The CDR3 protein is CASSSGTGGSYEQYF. CDR3 DNA: TGTGCCAGCAGTTCCGGGACAGGGGGCTCCTACGAGCAGTACTTC. The full variable domain, in which reference TRBV28 and TRBJ2-7 provide the parts outside the CDR3, is DVKVTQSSRYLVKRTGEKVFLECVQDMDHENMFWYRQDPGLGLRLIYFSYDVKMKEKGDIPEGYSVSREKKERFSLILESASTNQTSMYLCASSSGTGGSYEQYFGPGTRLTVT.

This chain uses TRBV15 with TRBJ1-5, with D maybe TRBD1 (6 bases). Germline loops: CDR1 LNHNV, CDR2 YYDKDF (reference sequence). Trimming took 3 bases from V and 3 from J, leaving 12 bases between them. The CDR3 length is 15 residues. The CDR3 DNA sequence: TGTGCCACCAGCAGGGATACAGGGTACAATCAGCCCCAGCATTTT. Translating gives CATSRDTGYNQPQHF.

The genes are TRBV5-6 and TRBJ1-5; 9 bases match TRBD1. Germline-derived CDR1 and CDR2 are SGHDT and YYEEEE. The CDR3 contains 15 residues. J gave up 4 bases and V 2 bases, and 4 bases lay outside the gene matches. CDR3 amino acids: CASSFGQGQNQPQHF. CDR3 DNA: TGTGCCAGCAGCTTCGGACAGGGGCAGAATCAGCCCCAGCATTTT.

The chain links TRBV7-2 to TRBJ2-6; weak D call: TRBD1 (5 bases). The CDR3 runs 13 residues. CDR1 is SGHTA and CDR2 is FQGNSA in the germline V gene. The V gene lost 11 bases and the J gene lost 2 bases, with 10 bases spanning the gap. CDR3 coding DNA: TGTGCCCAGAGCAGGGCTGGGGCCAACGTCCTGACTTTC. This sequence encodes CAQSRAGANVLTF.

The chain joins TRBV12-5 to TRBJ1-2; D is unresolved. The CDR3 length is 18 residues. V dropped 0 bases and J dropped 2 bases, with 19 bases sitting between them. The germline V gene has CDR1 LGHNT and CDR2 FRNRAP. The CDR3 sequence is CASGLVNNRRAHNYGYTF. CDR3 nucleotide sequence: TGTGCTAGTGGTTTGGTAAATAATCGAAGGGCCCACAACTATGGCTACACCTTC.

The V call is TRBV29-1, the J call TRBJ1-1; tentatively, D is TRBD1 (5 bases). Germline CDR1 and CDR2: SQVTM and ANQGSEA. The V and J ends lost 7 bases and 1 base respectively, with 13 bases between them. The CDR3 has 13 residues. The chain's CDR3 is CSGGTLSNTEAFF. CDR3 nucleotide sequence: TGCAGCGGCGGGACTTTGTCGAACACTGAAGCTTTCTTT.

This chain joins TRBV9 and TRBJ2-1; D is tentatively TRBD1 or TRBD2 (5 bases each). In germline, CDR1 is SGDLS, CDR2 YYNGEE. V gave up 6 bases and J gave up 10 bases, with 26 bases separating them. CDR3 length equals 16 residues. The CDR3 nucleotides are TGTGCCAGCACCCCAACGGGGACCCAGAGCACAATGGAGCAGTTCTTC. This codes for CASTPTGTQSTMEQFF.

The chain couples TRBV29-1 to TRBJ2-7; perhaps D is TRBD1 or TRBD2 (5 bases each). CDR1 is SQVTM, CDR2 ANQGSEA, per germline. Deletions cut 8 bases from V and 6 bases from J, with 14 bases between. The CDR3 consists of 11 residues. CDR3 amino acids: CSSRDLSEQYF. DNA of the CDR3: TGCAGCTCCAGGGACCTTTCCGAGCAGTACTTC.

This clone has at least ten counts. The V and J genes are TRBV28 and TRBJ1-2; D gene ambiguous. V lost 7 bases, J lost 2 bases, and 11 bases lay in between. CDR1 and CDR2 from the germline V gene are MDHEN and SYDVKM. The length of the CDR3 is 13 residues. The CDR3 DNA sequence: TGTGCCAGCAACCCCGAAGAGAACTATGGCTACACCTTC. Translating gives CASNPEENYGYTF.

CDR3 region: CSVGTGTPYEQYF. The CDR3 DNA reads as TGCAGCGTCGGGACAGGAACCCCCTACGAGCAGTACTTC. V is TRBV29-1 and J is TRBJ2-7; 8 bases are shared with TRBD1. The CDR3 is made up of 13 amino acids. Germline loops: CDR1 SQVTM, CDR2 ANQGSEA. J gave up 2 bases and V 6 bases, and 6 bases lay outside the gene matches.

The rearrangement joins TRBV15 to TRBJ2-7, with 7 bases lining up with TRBD1. Germline V gene lookup returns CDR1 LNHNV and CDR2 YYDKDF (reference sequence). This CDR3 has 13 amino acids. Trimming removed 5 bases from V and 3 bases from J; junction bases left unmatched: 4. The CDR3 nucleotides read TGTGCCACCAGCGTCCGGACAGGCTACGAGCAGTACTTC. Protein sequence: CATSVRTGYEQYF.

The chain links TRBV15 to TRBJ1-6, with a tentative D call TRBD1 (6 bases). Looked up from germline, CDR1 is LNHNV and CDR2 is YYDKDF (reference sequence). This CDR3 spans 15 amino acids. Trimming took 5 bases from V and 7 from J, leaving 15 bases between them. CDR3 sequence reads: CATSPYRQVNSPLHF. For the CDR3, the DNA is TGTGCCACCAGCCCGTATCGACAGGTCAATTCACCCCTCCACTTT.

The chain couples TRBV14 to TRBJ1-3, with unresolved D. The CDR3 runs to 13 residues. Germline V gene sequence: CDR1 SGHDN, CDR2 FVKESK. Trimming removed 1 base from V and 0 bases from J, with 1 base in between. CDR3 sequence: CASSQVSGNTIYF. DNA of the CDR3: TGTGCCAGCAGCCAAGTCTCTGGAAACACCATATATTTT. The full variable domain, rest sourced from reference TRBV14 and TRBJ1-3, is EAGVTQFPSHSVIEKGQTVTLRCDPISGHDNLYWYRRVMGKEIKFLLHFVKESKQDESGMPNNRFLAERTGGTYSTLKVQPAELEDSGVYFCASSQVSGNTIYFGEGSWLTVV.

J is TRBJ2-4 and V is TRBV29-1, with a weak D call TRBD2 (6 bases). Germline lookup yields CDR1 SQVTM and CDR2 ANQGSEA. V was cut by 3 bases and J by 0 bases, with 9 bases left in between. The CDR3 consists of 14 residues. CDR3 bases: TGCAGCGTTGAGCAGGGACTAGCCAAAAACATTCAGTACTTC. This codes for CSVEQGLAKNIQYF.

In its sample, this clone was seen a few times. This chain connects TRBV6-6 to TRBJ1-5, with D perhaps TRBD1 (6 bases). Looked up from germline, CDR1 is MNHNY and CDR2 is SVGAGI (reference sequence). The CDR3 covers 14 residues. V dropped 7 bases and J dropped 0 bases, with 10 bases sitting between them. The CDR3 loop is CASTLQGSNQPQHF. The CDR3 DNA reads TGTGCCAGCACCCTACAGGGTAGCAATCAGCCCCAGCATTTT.

This clone was seen more than once but under ten times. The chain couples TRBV19 to TRBJ1-1; possible D gene TRBD1, 6 bases. CDR1 is LNHDA and CDR2 is SQIVND in the germline V gene (reference sequence). V was pared by 3 bases and J by 1 base, with 12 bases between. CDR3 length: 15 residues. The CDR3 is CASSITGKRNTEAFF. The CDR3 bases are TGTGCCAGTAGTATTACAGGGAAGAGGAACACTGAAGCTTTCTTT.

The J gene is TRBJ1-6, the V gene TRBV30; D unresolved. The CDR3 consists of 14 residues. V was pared by 0 bases and J by 8 bases, with 11 bases between. From germline, CDR1 is GTSNPN and CDR2 SVGIG (reference sequence). Here the CDR3 reads CAWSVKPPHSPLHF. As DNA, the CDR3 is TGTGCCTGGAGTGTAAAGCCCCCCCATTCACCCCTCCACTTT. The full variable domain, with the rest looked up from reference TRBV30 and TRBJ1-6, is SQTIHQWPATLVQPVGSPLSLECTVEGTSNPNLYWYRQAAGRGLQLLFYSVGIGQISSEVPQNLSASRPQDRQFILSSKKLLLSDSGFYLCAWSVKPPHSPLHFGNGTRLTVT.